The entry below describes one T cell receptor (beta chain). The target of this receptor is not known. These data come from a study of T cells expressing NK-cell markers (dated by TCRdb to 2019 to 2021). General notes on the study: Fewer than ten donors provided sorted CD3+CD56+NKG2C+, CD3+CD56+NKG2C- and CD3+CD56-NKG2C+ T-cell subsets, whose TCR beta-chain repertoires were profiled. The libraries were sequenced on Illumina HiSeq 2000/2500, MiSeq or NextSeq, producing 2 x 150 bp reads. Seven of the eight sequenced donors were HCMV-seropositive and one was HCMV-seronegative. All eight donors whose samples were sequenced were randomly selected healthy volunteers, three of them men and five women.

Here is what the overall study found, with its caveats: In over five donors, the dominant CD3+CD56+NKG2C+ clonotypes were found to rank among the top 10 CD8+ clonotypes and to make up about 1.0-7.0% of CD8+ T cells. Whether the expanded NKG2C-expressing T cell clones were specific for HCMV antigens remained unclear. Those dominant clonotypes were again the most abundant among CD3+CD56-NKG2C+ cells in several donors, at roughly 25-65%.

To determine HCMV serostatus, a commercial ELISA kit was used to detect HCMV-specific IgG in serum. Ficoll density gradient centrifugation was used to isolate peripheral blood mononuclear cells from blood. The CDR3 goes from the cysteine to the phenylalanine over 18 residues. A DNA sequence was not provided. The germline V gene provides CDR1 SQVTM and CDR2 ANQGSEA. The listed sequencing device is Illumina HiSeq 2000. TCR beta cDNA libraries were made by 5'RACE template switching that added a universal primer site and unique molecular identifiers. Synthesis of cDNA was primed from the TCR beta constant segment and was followed by two consecutive PCR amplification steps. As for the authors' bioinformatics: Reads were demultiplexed and grouped by UMI with MIGEC, and clonotypes were assembled and quantified with MiTCR. Only TCR cDNA sequences supported by at least two reads were kept to exclude erroneous sequences. The tcR package was used for downstream repertoire analysis, and clonotypes were matched across fractions by CDR3 nucleotide sequence plus V segment. VDJmatch was used to annotate antigen specificity against VDJdb, with one amino acid substitution allowed in CDR3. After the reads were reprocessed by TCRdb, one entry was made per CDR3 protein sequence, with no DNA. The V and J calls and clone size are TCRdb's, not the authors'. This sample's table carries 550,000 or so distinct CDR3 sequences. Together, the top ten hold roughly 3.5% of the sample.

Here the chain combines TRBV29-1 and TRBJ2-4; the TCRdb call, TRBD2, lacks DNA for checking. This receptor was identified in a man between 18 and 29 years old in good health. Donor details come from another sample of the same person, matched by shared clones. Sequences were obtained from blood T cells: a sorted CD56 or NKG2C T cell subset, CD4+ or CD8+ T cells, or bulk PBMC T cells (not recorded which). The CDR3 has the sequence CSVTGLARRTLAKNIQYF.